Sequencing of this TCR beta chain was carried out in a study of cytomegalovirus exposure and HLA in healthy donors. On the study more broadly: Membership in the Caucasian-associated ancestry cluster was found for about 80% of roughly 400 genotyped donors.

The length of the CDR3 is 13 residues. V lost 2 bases, J lost 4 bases, and 9 bases lay in between. Germline V gene lookup returns CDR1 SQVTM and CDR2 ANQGSEA. With 60 Vbeta and 13 Jbeta primers, the PCR was carried out. Method: immunoSEQ multiplex PCR; TCRdb's copy keeps in-frame clones and lacks some. The sample has more than 95,000 clones, more than 75% seen once. Broader study findings: V- and J-gene trimming of TCR beta was linked (in a later analysis) to a missense DCLRE1C variant. Per published reports, the classifier diagnosed cytomegalovirus status with high specificity and sensitivity. Certain indistinguishable V segments, among them TRBV6-2 and TRBV6-3, were excluded.

Concerning this clone itself: Antigen specificity is unknown.

The chain links TRBV29-1 to TRBJ1-5; possible D gene TRBD1, 6 bases. The sequence derives from a woman in her thirties or forties in good health and CMV-seronegative. Material: PBMCs. CDR3 region: CSVEQGGNQPQHF. The CDR3 nucleotides are TGCAGCGTTGAACAAGGGGGAAATCAGCCCCAGCATTTT.